The following is a T cell receptor beta chain sequence with its context. Once RNA had been extracted, it was reverse transcribed into cDNA to act as the sequencing template. Repertoires were generated with immunoSEQ multiplex PCR, while TCRdb's copy carries only in-frame clones and drops some. The sample has about 150,000 clones, 45% to 60% seen once. The data stem from a study of CD8+ T cells in alopecia areata. Treatment defined: oral pan-JAK inhibitor, 5-10 mg twice daily. The sample here was CD8+ T cells sorted from blood, taken at week 4, from a patient treated with tofacitinib. The receptor was derived from a human donor with alopecia areata.

DNA of the CDR3: TGTGCCTGGAGCCTTAGCGGGGGAAGCACAGATACGCAGTATTTT. This codes for CAWSLSGGSTDTQYF. The gene calls are TRBV30 and TRBJ2-3, with 9 bases aligning to TRBD2. Germline V CDR1 and CDR2: GTSNPN, SVGIG (reference sequence). The CDR3 runs to 15 residues. V lost 3 bases and J lost 0; bases outside the gene matches: 4. The variable domain in full, with the rest retrieved from reference TRBV30 and TRBJ2-3, is SQTIHQWPATLVQPVGSPLSLECTVEGTSNPNLYWYRQAAGRGLQLLFYSVGIGQISSEVPQNLSASRPQDRQFILSSKKLLLSDSGFYLCAWSLSGGSTDTQYFGPGTRLTVL.